The rows below give T cell receptor beta chains drawn from one sample of a study of T cell changes during pregnancy in multiple sclerosis. Assay used: immunoSEQ multiplex PCR; TCRdb lists only in-frame clones, some missing. The repertoire holds some 100,000 clones, 85% to 95% seen once, with approximately 1.2% in the top ten. Sequencing used peripheral blood, obtained in the second trimester of pregnancy. The source of these receptors is a female donor with multiple sclerosis, enrolled in a pregnancy study. The conserved cysteine and the conserved F or W are not part of the CDR3 here.

j_call v_call cdr3_aa
TRBJ1-6 TRBV20-1 SAPGPLH
TRBJ1-5 TRBV6-4 ASRQVGPYNQPQH
TRBJ1-2 TRBV9 ASSPRGRGFYGYT
TRBJ2-2 TRBV7-2 ASSSIRGSNTGELF
TRBJ1-6 TRBV5-4 ASSLFGNSPLH
TRBJ1-1 TRBV27 ASSRQGLNTEAF
TRBJ2-2 TRBV5-4 ASGTGGAGVTGELF
TRBJ2-2 TRBV27 ASSRGNTGELF
TRBJ2-7 TRBV7-2 ASSSAGTSVYEQY
TRBJ2-1 TRBV1 TSRRRTSGRYNEQF
TRBJ2-2 TRBV5-1 ASGGTGNTGELF
TRBJ1-2 TRBV6-1 ASSSGTGIGGYT
TRBJ1-5 TRBV25-1 ASRESGGSNQPQH
TRBJ2-1 TRBV18 ASSRGGANNEQF
TRBJ1-1 TRBV6-5 ASSAGVYTEAF
TRBJ1-1 TRBV19 ASNRNTEAF
TRBJ2-2 TRBV6-5 ASSYISQGAGELF
TRBJ2-7 TRBV7-6 ASSPLGGASYEQY
TRBJ1-1 TRBV5-1 ASSLSGGGTEAF
TRBJ2-2 TRBV7-7 ASSTRDRGFPGELF
TRBJ2-5 TRBV28 ASSPLRARETQY
TRBJ2-1 TRBV2 ASSEGTGALNEQF
TRBJ2-2 TRBV5-1 ASTSGRGKGELF
TRBJ2-4 TRBV2 ASILRDSQY